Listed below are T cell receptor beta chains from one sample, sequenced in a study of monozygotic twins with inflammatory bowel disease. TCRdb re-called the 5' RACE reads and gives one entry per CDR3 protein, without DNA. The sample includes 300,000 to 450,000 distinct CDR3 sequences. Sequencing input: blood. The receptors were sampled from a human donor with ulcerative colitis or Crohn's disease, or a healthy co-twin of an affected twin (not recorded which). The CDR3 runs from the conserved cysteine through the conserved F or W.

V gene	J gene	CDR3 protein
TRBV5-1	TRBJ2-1	CASSLMGASTPLNEQFF
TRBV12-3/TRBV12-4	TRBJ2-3	CASSLRRSTDTQYF
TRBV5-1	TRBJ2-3	CASSLGGATDQGDTQYF
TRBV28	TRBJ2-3	CASSHDRGITDTQYF
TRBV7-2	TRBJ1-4	CASSYDLAANEKLFF
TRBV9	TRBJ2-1	CASSVEVAGRNEQFF
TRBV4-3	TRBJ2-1	CASSQDRTSGGAIEQFF
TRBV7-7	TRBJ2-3	CASSRGTAADTQYF
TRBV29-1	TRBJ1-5	CSVRMGWGSNQPQHF
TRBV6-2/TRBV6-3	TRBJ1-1	CASREGPRSTEAFF
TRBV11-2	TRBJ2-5	CASGRKGGGFQETQYF
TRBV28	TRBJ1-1	CASSPTEAGNTEAFF
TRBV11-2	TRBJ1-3	CASSLIGGYSGNTIYF
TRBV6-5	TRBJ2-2	CASPQDTGELFF
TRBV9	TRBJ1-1	CASSVVSRNTEAFF
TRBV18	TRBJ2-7	CASSPPELGYEQYF
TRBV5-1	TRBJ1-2	CASSLGTEIFYGYTF